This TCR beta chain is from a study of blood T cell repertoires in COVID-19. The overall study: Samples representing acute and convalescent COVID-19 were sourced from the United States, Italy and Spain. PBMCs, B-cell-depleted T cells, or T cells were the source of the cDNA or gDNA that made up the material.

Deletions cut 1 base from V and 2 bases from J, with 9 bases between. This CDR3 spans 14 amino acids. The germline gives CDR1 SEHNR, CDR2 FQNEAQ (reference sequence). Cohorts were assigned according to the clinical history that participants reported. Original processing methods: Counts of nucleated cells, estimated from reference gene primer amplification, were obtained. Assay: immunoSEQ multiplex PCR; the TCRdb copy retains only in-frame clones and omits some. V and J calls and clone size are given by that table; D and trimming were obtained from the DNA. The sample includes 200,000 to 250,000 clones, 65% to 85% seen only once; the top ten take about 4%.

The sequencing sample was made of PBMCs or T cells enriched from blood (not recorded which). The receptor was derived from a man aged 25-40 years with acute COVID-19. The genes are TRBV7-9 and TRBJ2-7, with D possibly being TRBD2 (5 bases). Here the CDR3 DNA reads TGTGCCAGCAGCTTAGGAGGGTACACCTACGAGCAGTACTTC. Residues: CASSLGGYTYEQYF.